This TCR beta chain was documented in a study of beta chain features in type 1 diabetes. This CDR3 contains 13 residues. CDR1 SGHRS and CDR2 YFSETQ come from the germline V gene. Deletions cut 4 bases from V and 1 base from J, with 8 bases between. The authors obtained over 95% purity in all sorted populations. Reverse transcribing all isolated RNA meant expressed TCRB transcripts were sequenced. Sequencing was performed with immunoSEQ multiplex PCR; in TCRdb, only in-frame clones are kept and a portion is missing. Here the sample spans some 240,000 clones, 9.5% to 13% being singletons. This clone occurred many times.

This chain uses TRBV5-1 with TRBJ2-5; D gene ambiguous. Sample: central memory CD4+ T cells from blood. The receptor was derived from a young man in good health. CDR3 sequence reads: CASSADVQETQYF. Written as DNA, the CDR3 is TGCGCCAGCAGCGCGGACGTCCAAGAGACCCAGTACTTC.